This TCR beta chain was found in a study of metastatic and nonmetastatic thyroid tumors. Study at large: Both malignant and benign thyroid patients supplied peripheral blood and tumor or nodule tissue samples, across which the repertoires of these patients were then compared.

The germline gives CDR1 SQVTM, CDR2 ANQGSEA. The V gene lost 3 bases and the J gene lost 4 bases, with 9 bases spanning the gap. The CDR3 has 12 amino acids. Patients were all untreated before their thyroid surgery. TCRdb re-called the PCR reads with MiXCR. The data show about 82,000 clones, around 13% seen once. This clone was picked up a small number of times. The sequencing input was tumor tissue. The clonotype originates from a female donor with papillary thyroid cancer or a benign thyroid nodule (not recorded which). Some clones in this sample may be carry-over from other donors' samples. The rearrangement joins TRBV29-1 to TRBJ1-2; perhaps TRBD1 as D (6 bases). CDR3 loop: CSVESGAYGYTF. In DNA form, the CDR3 reads TGCAGCGTTGAGTCAGGGGCCTATGGCTACACCTTC.